A selection of T cell receptor beta chains follows, all from one sample in a study of OX40 agonist ivuxolimab in advanced cancers. This table comes from immunoSEQ multiplex PCR, and its TCRdb copy is limited to in-frame clones, with some not included. The sample lists approximately 33,000 clones; approximately 90% were seen once. The specimen was CD4+ or CD8+ T cells sorted from blood, collected in a trial of the OX40 agonist ivuxolimab. The source is an adult with an advanced solid tumor such as melanoma, head and neck, liver or kidney cancer. Each CDR3 is given with its conserved first and last residue. A D gene is named only where the DNA matches it firmly. Only some rows state a clone size, as once, few, many or a class for expanded clones.

clone_size	v_call	d_call	j_call	cdr3_nt	cdr3_aa
-	TRBV20-1	-	TRBJ2-7	TGCAGTGCTAGTAGGGGTTTCGAGCAGTACTTC	CSASRGFEQYF
-	TRBV5-1	-	TRBJ2-7	TGCGCCAGCAGCCCAGGTTACGAGCAGTACTTC	CASSPGYEQYF
-	TRBV29-1	TRBD2	TRBJ2-2	TGCAGCGCCCGACTAGCGGGAGACACCGGGGAGCTGTTTTTT	CSARLAGDTGELFF
-	TRBV4-2	-	TRBJ1-5	TGTGCCAGCAGCCAATCACAGGGTAGCAATCAGCCCCAGCATTTT	CASSQSQGSNQPQHF
few	TRBV2	-	TRBJ2-1	TGTGCCAGCAGTCGGGGGGCTACCTACAATGAGCAGTTCTTC	CASSRGATYNEQFF
-	TRBV7-7	TRBD2	TRBJ2-1	TGTGCTAGCAGCTCTAAACGCCTCATAGTCCTAGCGGGAGGGTACAATGAGCAGTTCTTC	CASSSKRLIVLAGGYNEQFF
-	TRBV7-3	-	TRBJ1-1	TGCGCCAGCAGCCTTCAACCGGGAGCGGCTGAAGCTTTCTTT	CASSLQPGAAEAFF
-	TRBV6-1	-	TRBJ1-3	TGTGCCAGCAGTGAGGACTTCTCTGGAAACACCATATATTTT	CASSEDFSGNTIYF
few	TRBV7-6	TRBD1	TRBJ1-4	TGTGCCAGCAGTCAGGGGGGTGCTGGTGAAAAACTGTTTTTT	CASSQGGAGEKLFF
-	TRBV13	-	TRBJ2-3	TGTGCCAGCAGCCCACAAAGCACAGATACGCAGTATTTT	CASSPQSTDTQYF
-	TRBV7-9	-	TRBJ2-7	TGTGCCAGCAGCCGGACTTCCTCCTACGAGCAGTACTTC	CASSRTSSYEQYF
-	TRBV9	TRBD1	TRBJ1-2	TGTGCCAGCAGCCAAAGGACAGGGGCGCTATATGGCTACACCTTC	CASSQRTGALYGYTF
-	TRBV19	TRBD1	TRBJ2-3	TGTGCCAGTAGTTTCCGACAGGGGATGGACACAGATACGCAGTATTTT	CASSFRQGMDTDTQYF
once	TRBV9	-	TRBJ1-5	TGTGCCAGCAGCGTAGGAGGGGGCAATCAGCCCCAGCATTTT	CASSVGGGNQPQHF
-	TRBV30	TRBD1	TRBJ2-7	TGTGCCTGGACCCCACCGACAGGGAATTTTTACGAGCAGTACTTC	CAWTPPTGNFYEQYF
-	TRBV27	TRBD1	TRBJ2-1	TGTGCCAGCAGTCCTATCTTTGACAGGGGCAACTACAATGAGCAGTTCTTC	CASSPIFDRGNYNEQFF
-	TRBV7-9	-	TRBJ1-1	TGTGCCAGCAGCAGCCCTGTGACACTCAACACTGAAGCTTTCTTT	CASSSPVTLNTEAFF
-	TRBV6-5	-	TRBJ2-5	TGTGCCAGCAGTTACTCGAATCCGGAGACCCAGTACTTC	CASSYSNPETQYF
-	TRBV28	TRBD1	TRBJ1-2	TGTGCCAGCAGTTCTCCACGACAGGGGACATATGGCTACACCTTC	CASSSPRQGTYGYTF
once	TRBV7-6	-	TRBJ2-3	TGTGCCAGCGGACCGGGCGGGGACGTCACAGATACGCAGTATTTT	CASGPGGDVTDTQYF
-	TRBV27	-	TRBJ2-7	TGTGCCAGCAGTTTTCGGGACCGCAGAACCTACGAGCAGTACTTC	CASSFRDRRTYEQYF
-	TRBV27	TRBD1	TRBJ1-5	TGTGCCAGCCGGACAGGGGCTAGCAATCAGCCCCAGCATTTT	CASRTGASNQPQHF
-	TRBV5-1	-	TRBJ2-7	TGCGCCAGCAGCCCAGGGGTAGGAGGCGACGAGCAGTACTTC	CASSPGVGGDEQYF
-	TRBV4-2	-	TRBJ2-7	TGTGCCAGCAGCCAAGGGGGCAGGGACTTCTCCTACGAGCAGTACTTC	CASSQGGRDFSYEQYF
once	TRBV6-4	TRBD2	TRBJ2-1	TGTGCCAGCAGACGGACTAGCGGGAGCTACAATGAGCAGTTCTTC	CASRRTSGSYNEQFF
-	TRBV29-1	-	TRBJ1-2	TGCAGCGTTGAAGATCTTAGACGGACTAACTATGGCTACACCTTC	CSVEDLRRTNYGYTF
-	TRBV11-2	-	TRBJ1-5	TGTGCCAGCAGCTTGGCGTGGTATAGCGGCAATCAGCCCCAGCATTTT	CASSLAWYSGNQPQHF
-	TRBV7-9	-	TRBJ2-3	TGTGCCAGCAGCTCGGGGACCGCACGAGATACGCAGTATTTT	CASSSGTARDTQYF
-	TRBV27	TRBD1	TRBJ1-5	TGTGCCAGCAGGCCAGGGGGAAGGAGCAATCAGCCCCAGCATTTT	CASRPGGRSNQPQHF
-	TRBV27	-	TRBJ2-7	TGTGCCAGCAGTTCCCTCACGGGCAGGAACTACTACGAGCAGTACTTC	CASSSLTGRNYYEQYF
-	TRBV27	-	TRBJ2-2	TGTGCCAGCAGTGTTTCAGCCGGGGAGCTGTTTTTT	CASSVSAGELFF
-	TRBV30	-	TRBJ1-1	TGTGCCTGGAGCGATTGGTTGGCGCGGTCTGAAGCTTTCTTT	CAWSDWLARSEAFF
-	TRBV10-3	-	TRBJ2-7	TGTGCCATCGGCCGCAGGGGACTATACGAGCAGTACTTC	CAIGRRGLYEQYF
-	TRBV5-1	-	TRBJ1-6	TGCGCCAGCACCGACAGTACGGGGGTGGGATCACCCCTCCACTTT	CASTDSTGVGSPLHF
-	TRBV7-2	TRBD2	TRBJ2-1	TGTGCCAGCAGCTTGGTACCAGCGGGAGGGAACAATGAGCAGTTCTTC	CASSLVPAGGNNEQFF
-	TRBV4-3	-	TRBJ1-4	TGCGCCAGCAGCCGGACCGATAACACTAATGAAAAACTGTTTTTT	CASSRTDNTNEKLFF
-	TRBV29-1	-	TRBJ2-7	TGCAGCGTTGCACCGGGCCACTCCTACGAGCAGTACTTC	CSVAPGHSYEQYF
-	TRBV28	TRBD2	TRBJ2-1	TGTGCCAGCACCCCACTAGCGGAAACATACAATGAGCAGTTCTTC	CASTPLAETYNEQFF
-	TRBV5-1	-	TRBJ1-1	TGCGCCAGCAGCCCCGGAGGGGCCCCGAACACTGAAGCTTTCTTT	CASSPGGAPNTEAFF
-	TRBV11-2	TRBD2	TRBJ2-7	TGTGCCAGCCCAGCGGGAGAGAACGCCTACGAGCAGTACTTC	CASPAGENAYEQYF
-	TRBV5-1	-	TRBJ1-5	TGCGCCAGCAAGAGGAGAGATAGCAATCAGCCCCAGCATTTT	CASKRRDSNQPQHF
-	TRBV15	-	TRBJ1-1	TGTGCCACCAGCAGAGGCCCTTCTGAGGGGAACACTGAAGCTTTCTTT	CATSRGPSEGNTEAFF
once	TRBV11-2	-	TRBJ2-3	TGTGCCAGCAGCTTCCGGGACCCACCCACAGATACGCAGTATTTT	CASSFRDPPTDTQYF
-	TRBV19	-	TRBJ2-1	TGTGCCAGTAGTTATAGTCTGTACAATGAGCAGTTCTTC	CASSYSLYNEQFF
-	TRBV30	-	TRBJ2-1	TGTGCCTGGAGTGTGGGGACGACCGTCTACAATGAGCAGTTCTTC	CAWSVGTTVYNEQFF
-	TRBV9	TRBD2	TRBJ2-1	TGTGCCAGCGGGGGACTAAGCTCCTACAATGAGCAGTTCTTC	CASGGLSSYNEQFF
-	TRBV5-5	TRBD2	TRBJ2-1	TGTGCCAGCAGCCCACACACTAGCGGGAGTCGCAATGAGCAGTTCTTC	CASSPHTSGSRNEQFF
many	TRBV4-2	-	TRBJ2-7	TGTGCCAGCAGCCTGGGAGTCACCTCCGCCTACGAGCAGTACTTC	CASSLGVTSAYEQYF
-	TRBV6-4	TRBD2	TRBJ2-5	TGTGCCAGCAGCGAGACTAGCGGATCCCAAGAGACCCAGTACTTC	CASSETSGSQETQYF
-	TRBV5-8	TRBD1	TRBJ1-1	TGTGCCAGTCGGGACAGGGTAAACACTGAAGCTTTCTTT	CASRDRVNTEAFF
-	TRBV4-3	-	TRBJ2-4	TGCGCCAGCAGCCAAGGGTACATTGAGGAGGGAGTAGCCAAAAACATTCAGTACTTC	CASSQGYIEEGVAKNIQYF
-	TRBV7-6	-	TRBJ2-7	TGTGCCAGCAGCTTAGCCACAGCTCCCACGGGGCCTACCTACGAGCAGTACTTC	CASSLATAPTGPTYEQYF
-	TRBV7-6	-	TRBJ1-1	TGTGCCAGCAGCTTAATCGAAGGTGGGACTGAAGCTTTCTTT	CASSLIEGGTEAFF
-	TRBV18	-	TRBJ2-7	TGTGCCAGCTCACCAGGCGGGGAGCTACTCTACGAGCAGTACTTC	CASSPGGELLYEQYF
once	TRBV4-2	-	TRBJ2-7	TGTGCCAGCAGCCCGGCCTTAGACTCGGGATTCTACGAGCAGTACTTC	CASSPALDSGFYEQYF
-	TRBV5-4	TRBD2	TRBJ2-7	TGTGCCAGCAGCTGGAGCGGGAGTCTCTACGAGCAGTACTTC	CASSWSGSLYEQYF
-	TRBV9	-	TRBJ2-7	TGTGCCAGCAGCGTAGCTCAGGGTTCGGGCAACGAGCAGTACTTC	CASSVAQGSGNEQYF
-	TRBV21-1	-	TRBJ2-6	TGTGCCAGCAGCAAAGCGGGAAGGAAAAGGAAGCACTCTGGGGCCAACGTCCTGACTTTC	CASSKAGRKRKHSGANVLTF
-	TRBV4-1	-	TRBJ2-1	TGCGCCAGCAGCCAAGCGGGCTCCTACAATGAGCAGTTCTTC	CASSQAGSYNEQFF